The TCR beta chain under discussion was sequenced for a study of blood T cell repertoires in COVID-19. Study details: Acute and convalescent COVID-19 samples came from the United States, Italy and Spain. PBMCs, B-cell-depleted T cells, or T cells provided the cDNA or gDNA that made up the material.

Per the authors' pipeline: Amplifying reference gene primers gave estimates of nucleated cell counts. TCRdb's table, derived via immunoSEQ multiplex PCR, lists solely in-frame clones and lacks some. V, J and clone size were drawn from that table, and D and trimming were deduced from the DNA. The sample lists about 140,000 clones; 60% to 85% were seen once. Sequencing was done on a sample of peripheral blood. The TCR was taken from a woman at least 80 years old with active or convalescent COVID-19.

The chain's CDR3 is CASSHSGASTDTQYF. The CDR3 DNA is TGTGCCAGCAGCCATAGCGGGGCCAGCACAGATACGCAGTATTTT. V gene TRBV5-5 combines with J gene TRBJ2-3, with 8 positions matching TRBD2. The CDR3 totals 15 residues. After removal of 4 bases from V and 0 bases from J, the junction contained 4 bases not matched to a gene. Germline-derived CDR1 and CDR2 are SGHKS and YYEKEE (reference sequence).